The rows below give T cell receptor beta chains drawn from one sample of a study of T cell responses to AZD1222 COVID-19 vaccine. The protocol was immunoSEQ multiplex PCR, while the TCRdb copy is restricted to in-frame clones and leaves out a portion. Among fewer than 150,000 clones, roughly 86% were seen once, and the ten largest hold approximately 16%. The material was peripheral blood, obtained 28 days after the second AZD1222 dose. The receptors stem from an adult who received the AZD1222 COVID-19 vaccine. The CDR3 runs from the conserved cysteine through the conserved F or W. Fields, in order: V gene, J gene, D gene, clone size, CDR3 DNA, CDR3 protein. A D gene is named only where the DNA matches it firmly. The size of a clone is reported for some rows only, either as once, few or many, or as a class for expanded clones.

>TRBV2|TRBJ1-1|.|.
TGTGCCAGCAGTGTAAAGAATCGCTGGACGACTGAAGCTTTCTTT
CASSVKNRWTTEAFF
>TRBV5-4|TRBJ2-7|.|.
TGTGCCAGCAGCATTCCGGGTGGGAATCGCGAGCAGTACTTC
CASSIPGGNREQYF
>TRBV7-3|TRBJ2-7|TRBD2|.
TGTGCCAGCAGCCCGGGGGGGCGTTACGAGCAGTACTTC
CASSPGGRYEQYF
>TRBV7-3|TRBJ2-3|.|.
TGTGCCAGCAGCTCGGTTAGCCCAGATACGCAGTATTTT
CASSSVSPDTQYF
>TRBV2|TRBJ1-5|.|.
TGTGCCAGCTCGATAATGTCTCAGCCCCAGCATTTT
CASSIMSQPQHF
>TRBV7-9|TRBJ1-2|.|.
TGTGCCAGCAGCTTAGAAGGTGGGAACTATGGCTACACCTTC
CASSLEGGNYGYTF
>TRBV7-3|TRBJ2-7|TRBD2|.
TGTGCCAGCAGCTTAACCAGCGGGGGGGCCTACGAGCAGTACTTC
CASSLTSGGAYEQYF
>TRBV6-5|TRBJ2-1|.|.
TGTGCCAGCAGCAAACAGGGATGGAATGAGCAGTTCTTC
CASSKQGWNEQFF
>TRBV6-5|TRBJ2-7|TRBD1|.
TGTGCCAGCCGCAGGGACAGGGGACACGAGCAGTACTTC
CASRRDRGHEQYF
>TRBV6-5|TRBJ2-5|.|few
TGTGCCAGCACTTGGGAGAGAGAGACCCAGTACTTC
CASTWERETQYF
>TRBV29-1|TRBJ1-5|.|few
TGCAGCGTTGCTGACGGGCTGTTAGGCAATCAGCCCCAGCATTTT
CSVADGLLGNQPQHF
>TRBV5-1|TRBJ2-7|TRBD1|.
TGCGCCAGCAGCAGCCAGACAGGGATGGTGAACGAGCAGTACTTC
CASSSQTGMVNEQYF
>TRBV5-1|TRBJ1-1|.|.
TGCGCCAGCAGCTATCAGGGCGCCGGTGGCACTGAAGCTTTCTTT
CASSYQGAGGTEAFF
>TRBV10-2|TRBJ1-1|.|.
TGCGCCAGCAGGAATTACTCGAACACTGAAGCTTTCTTT
CASRNYSNTEAFF
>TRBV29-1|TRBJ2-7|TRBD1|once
TGCAGCTGCCGAGACAGGGCGTACGAGCAGTACTTC
CSCRDRAYEQYF
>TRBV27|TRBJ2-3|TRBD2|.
TGTGCCAGCAGTTCAACTAGCGGGAGGGCCCTGGCAGATACGCAGTATTTT
CASSSTSGRALADTQYF
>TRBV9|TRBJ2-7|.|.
TGTGCCAGCAGCGTAGGGACTACGAGCTCCTACGAGCAGTACTTC
CASSVGTTSSYEQYF
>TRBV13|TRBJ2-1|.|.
TGTGCCAGCAGCTTAGGCCGAAGCTACAATGAGCAGTTCTTC
CASSLGRSYNEQFF
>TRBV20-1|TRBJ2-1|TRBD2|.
TGCAGTGCTAGTCGGACTAGCGGGGGGGCCGGAGAGTTCTTC
CSASRTSGGAGEFF